The clone carrying this T cell receptor (beta chain) has only one observation. V was shortened by 0 bases and J by 8 bases, with 14 bases between the two germline ends. Germline lookup yields CDR1 SGHDT and CDR2 YYEEEE. The CDR3 totals 14 residues. The sample belongs to a study of cytomegalovirus exposure and HLA in healthy donors. The assay was immunoSEQ multiplex PCR, and TCRdb's table has in-frame clones only and misses some. The sample shows fewer than 400,000 clones, 88% of them seen only once. The sequencing sample was made of PBMCs. The V gene is TRBV5-6, the J gene TRBJ1-2; D is undetermined. The TCR originated in a man in his thirties or forties in good health and CMV-seronegative. CDR3 bases: TGTGCCAGCAGCTTGGTTGGCCGAGGGCTCGGCTACACCTTC. It yields the protein CASSLVGRGLGYTF.